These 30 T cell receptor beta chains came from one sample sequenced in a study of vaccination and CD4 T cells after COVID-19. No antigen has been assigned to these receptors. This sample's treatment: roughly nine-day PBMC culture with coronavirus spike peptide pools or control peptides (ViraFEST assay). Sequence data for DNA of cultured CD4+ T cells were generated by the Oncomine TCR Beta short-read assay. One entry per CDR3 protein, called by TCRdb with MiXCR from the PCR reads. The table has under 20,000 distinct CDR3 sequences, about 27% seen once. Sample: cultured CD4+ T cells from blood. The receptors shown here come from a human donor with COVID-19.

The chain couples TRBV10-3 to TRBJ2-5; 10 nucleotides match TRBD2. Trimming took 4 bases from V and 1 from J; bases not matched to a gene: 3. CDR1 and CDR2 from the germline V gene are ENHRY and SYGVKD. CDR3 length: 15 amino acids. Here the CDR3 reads CAISASGGAQETQYF. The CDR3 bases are TGTGCCATCAGTGCGAGCGGGGGGGCCCAAGAGACCCAGTACTTC.

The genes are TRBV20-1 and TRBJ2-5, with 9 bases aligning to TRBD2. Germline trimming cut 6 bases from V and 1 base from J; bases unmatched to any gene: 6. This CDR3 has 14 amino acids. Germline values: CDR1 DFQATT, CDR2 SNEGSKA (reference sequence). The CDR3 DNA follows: TGCAGTGCGCCAGCGGGGGGCCTCCAAGAGACCCAGTACTTC. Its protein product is CSAPAGGLQETQYF.

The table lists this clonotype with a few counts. As DNA, the CDR3 is TGTGCCAGCAGCCTCAACGCGGATGGCTACACCTTC. It is translated as CASSLNADGYTF. The chain employs TRBV12-3 or TRBV12-4 and TRBJ1-2; no definite D call. This CDR3 is built from 12 residues. V lost 6 bases and J 6 bases, leaving 11 bases between the germline ends.

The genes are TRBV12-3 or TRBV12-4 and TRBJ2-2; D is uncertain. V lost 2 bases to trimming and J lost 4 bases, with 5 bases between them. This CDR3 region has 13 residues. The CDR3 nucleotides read TGTGCCAGCAGTTTATATAGCACCGGGGAGCTGTTTTTT. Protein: CASSLYSTGELFF.

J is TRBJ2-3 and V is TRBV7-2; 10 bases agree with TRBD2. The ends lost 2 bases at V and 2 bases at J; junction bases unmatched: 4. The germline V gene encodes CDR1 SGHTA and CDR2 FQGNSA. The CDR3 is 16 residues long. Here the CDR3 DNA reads TGTGCCAGCAGCTTAATTAGCGGGGGGTTCACAGATACGCAGTATTTT. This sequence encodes CASSLISGGFTDTQYF.

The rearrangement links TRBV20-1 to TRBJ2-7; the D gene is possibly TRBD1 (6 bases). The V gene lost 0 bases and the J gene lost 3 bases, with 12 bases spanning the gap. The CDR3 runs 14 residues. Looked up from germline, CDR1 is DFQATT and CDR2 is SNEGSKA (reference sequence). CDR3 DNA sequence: TGCAGTGCTAGAGATTGGAGGACAGACTACGAGCAGTACTTC. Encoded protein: CSARDWRTDYEQYF.

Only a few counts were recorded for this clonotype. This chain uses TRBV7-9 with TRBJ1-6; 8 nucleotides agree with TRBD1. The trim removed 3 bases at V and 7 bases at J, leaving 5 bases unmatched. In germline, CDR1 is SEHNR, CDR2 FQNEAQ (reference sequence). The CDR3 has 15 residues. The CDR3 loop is CASSFQGATNSPLHF. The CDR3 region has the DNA TGTGCCAGCAGCTTTCAGGGGGCGACCAATTCACCCCTCCACTTT.

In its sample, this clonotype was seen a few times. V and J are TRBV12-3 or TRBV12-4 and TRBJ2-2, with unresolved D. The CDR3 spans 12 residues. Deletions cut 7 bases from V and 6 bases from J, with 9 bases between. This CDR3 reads CASIHLSGELFF. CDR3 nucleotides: TGTGCCAGCATCCACCTTTCCGGGGAGCTGTTTTTT.

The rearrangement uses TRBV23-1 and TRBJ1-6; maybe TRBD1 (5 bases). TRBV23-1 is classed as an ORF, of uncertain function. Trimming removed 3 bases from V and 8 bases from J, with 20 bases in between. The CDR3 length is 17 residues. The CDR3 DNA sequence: TGCGCCAGCAGTCAGTCCGCCCAGGGTGGGACGCATTCACCCCTCCACTTT. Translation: CASSQSAQGGTHSPLHF.

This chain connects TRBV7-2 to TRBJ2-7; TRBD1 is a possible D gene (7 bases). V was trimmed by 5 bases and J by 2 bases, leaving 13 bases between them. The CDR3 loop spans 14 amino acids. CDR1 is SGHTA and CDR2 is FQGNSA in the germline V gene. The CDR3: CASSLGRGAYEQYF. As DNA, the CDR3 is TGTGCCAGCAGCCTGGGCAGGGGGGCCTACGAGCAGTACTTC. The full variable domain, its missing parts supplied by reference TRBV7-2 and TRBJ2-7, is GAGVSQSPSNKVTEKGKDVELRCDPISGHTALYWYRQSLGQGLEFLIYFQGNSAPDKSGLPSDRFSAERTGGSVSTLTIQRTQQEDSAVYLCASSLGRGAYEQYFGPGTRLTVT.

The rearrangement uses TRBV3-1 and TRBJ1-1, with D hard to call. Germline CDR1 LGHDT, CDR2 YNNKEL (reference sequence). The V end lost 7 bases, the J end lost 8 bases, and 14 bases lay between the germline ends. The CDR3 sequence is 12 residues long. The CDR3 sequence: CASTHSGLEAFF. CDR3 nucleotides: TGTGCCAGCACCCACTCGGGATTGGAAGCTTTCTTT.

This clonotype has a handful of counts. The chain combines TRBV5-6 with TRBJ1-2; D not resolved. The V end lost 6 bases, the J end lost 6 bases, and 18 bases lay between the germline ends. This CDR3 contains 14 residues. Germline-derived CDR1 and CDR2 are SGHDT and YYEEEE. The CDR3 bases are TGTGCCAGCACCAGCTTGAGGCCGGGCCATGGCTACACCTTC. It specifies CASTSLRPGHGYTF.

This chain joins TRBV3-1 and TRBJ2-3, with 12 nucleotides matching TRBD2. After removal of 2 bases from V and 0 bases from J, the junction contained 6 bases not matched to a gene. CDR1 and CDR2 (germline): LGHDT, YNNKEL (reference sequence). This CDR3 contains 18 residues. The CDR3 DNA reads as TGTGCCAGCAGCCAACCTAGCGGGGGGGTTACTAGCACAGATACGCAGTATTTT. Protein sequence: CASSQPSGGVTSTDTQYF.

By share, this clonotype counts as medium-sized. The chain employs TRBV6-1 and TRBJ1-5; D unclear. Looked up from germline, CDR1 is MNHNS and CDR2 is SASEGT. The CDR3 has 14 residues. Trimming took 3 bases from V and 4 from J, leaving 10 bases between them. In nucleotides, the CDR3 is TGTGCCAGCAGTGAGTCGACCAGGAATCAGCCCCAGCATTTT. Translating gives CASSESTRNQPQHF.

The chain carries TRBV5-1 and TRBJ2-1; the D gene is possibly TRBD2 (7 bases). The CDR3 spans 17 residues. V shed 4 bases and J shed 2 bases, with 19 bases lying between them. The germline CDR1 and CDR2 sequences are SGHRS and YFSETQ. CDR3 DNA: TGCGCCAGCAGCCAACCGGGGGGCCAGATAACCTACAATGAGCAGTTCTTC. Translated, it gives CASSQPGGQITYNEQFF.

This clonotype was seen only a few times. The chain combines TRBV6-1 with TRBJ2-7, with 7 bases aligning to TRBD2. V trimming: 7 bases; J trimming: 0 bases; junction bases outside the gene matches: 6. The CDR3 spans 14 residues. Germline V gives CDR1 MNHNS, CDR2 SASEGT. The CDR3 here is CASKPGLSSYEQYF. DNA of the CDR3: TGTGCCAGCAAACCGGGACTAAGCTCCTACGAGCAGTACTTC.

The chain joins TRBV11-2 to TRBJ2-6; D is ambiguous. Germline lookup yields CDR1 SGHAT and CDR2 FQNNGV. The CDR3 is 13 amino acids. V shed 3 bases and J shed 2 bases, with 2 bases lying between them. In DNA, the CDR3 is TGTGCCAGCAGCTTTGCTGGGGCCAACGTCCTGACTTTC. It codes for CASSFAGANVLTF.

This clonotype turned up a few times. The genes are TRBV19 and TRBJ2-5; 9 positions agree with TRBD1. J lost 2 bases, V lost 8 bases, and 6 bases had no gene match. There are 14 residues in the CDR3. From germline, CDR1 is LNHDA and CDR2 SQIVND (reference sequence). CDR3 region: CASGGDRAQETQYF. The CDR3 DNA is TGTGCCAGTGGGGGGGACAGGGCACAAGAGACCCAGTACTTC.

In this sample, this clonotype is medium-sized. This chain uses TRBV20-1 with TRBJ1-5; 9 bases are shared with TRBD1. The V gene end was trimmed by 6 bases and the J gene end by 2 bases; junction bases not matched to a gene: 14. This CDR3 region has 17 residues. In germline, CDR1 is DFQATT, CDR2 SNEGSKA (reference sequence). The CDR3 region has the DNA TGCAGTGCCACTAGATCGACAGGGGGGTTGGGCAATCAGCCCCAGCATTTT. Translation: CSATRSTGGLGNQPQHF.

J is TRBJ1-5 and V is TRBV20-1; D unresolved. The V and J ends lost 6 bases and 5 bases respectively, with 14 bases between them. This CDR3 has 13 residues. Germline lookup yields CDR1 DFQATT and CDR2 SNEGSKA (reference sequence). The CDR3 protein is CSAPTEIYQPQHF. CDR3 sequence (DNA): TGCAGTGCGCCGACCGAGATTTATCAGCCCCAGCATTTT.

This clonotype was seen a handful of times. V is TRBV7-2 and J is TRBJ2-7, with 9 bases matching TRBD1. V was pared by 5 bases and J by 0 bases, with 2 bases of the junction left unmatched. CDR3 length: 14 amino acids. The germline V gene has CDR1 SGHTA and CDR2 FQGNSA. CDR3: CASSTDRGSYEQYF. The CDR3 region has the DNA TGTGCCAGCAGCACGGACAGGGGCTCCTACGAGCAGTACTTC.

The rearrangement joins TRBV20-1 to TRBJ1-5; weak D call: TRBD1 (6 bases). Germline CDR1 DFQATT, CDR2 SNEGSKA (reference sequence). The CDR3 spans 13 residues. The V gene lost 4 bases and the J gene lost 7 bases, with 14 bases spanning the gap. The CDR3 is CSAMKQGSQPQHF. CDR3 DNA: TGCAGTGCTATGAAACAGGGCTCCCAGCCCCAGCATTTT.

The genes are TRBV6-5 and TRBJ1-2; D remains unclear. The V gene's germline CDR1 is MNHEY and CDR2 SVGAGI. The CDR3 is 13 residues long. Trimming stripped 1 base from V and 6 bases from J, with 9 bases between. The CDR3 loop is CASSYLRVDGYTF. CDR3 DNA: TGTGCCAGCAGTTACTTGCGGGTGGATGGCTACACCTTC.

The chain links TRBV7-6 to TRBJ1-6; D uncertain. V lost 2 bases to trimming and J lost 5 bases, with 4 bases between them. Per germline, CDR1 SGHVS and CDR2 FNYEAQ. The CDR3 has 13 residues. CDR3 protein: CASSLSNNSPLHF. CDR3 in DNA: TGTGCCAGCAGCTTATCCAATAATTCACCCCTCCACTTT.

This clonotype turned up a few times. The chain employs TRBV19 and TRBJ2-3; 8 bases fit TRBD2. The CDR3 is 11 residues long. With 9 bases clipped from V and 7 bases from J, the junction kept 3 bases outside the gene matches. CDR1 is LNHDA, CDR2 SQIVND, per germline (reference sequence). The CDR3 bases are TGTGCCAGCAAGCGGGGGAATACGCAGTATTTT. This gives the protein CASKRGNTQYF.

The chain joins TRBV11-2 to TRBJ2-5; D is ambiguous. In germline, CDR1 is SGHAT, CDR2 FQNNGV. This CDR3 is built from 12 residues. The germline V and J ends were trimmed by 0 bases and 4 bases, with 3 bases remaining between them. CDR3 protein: CASSLDGETQYF. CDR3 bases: TGTGCCAGCAGCTTAGATGGAGAGACCCAGTACTTC.

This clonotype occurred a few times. CDR3 nucleotide sequence: TGCGCCAGCAGCCAAGGGACAGCCCCTAACTATGGCTACACCTTC. It is translated as CASSQGTAPNYGYTF. The chain links TRBV4-3 to TRBJ1-2, with D possibly TRBD1 on 6 matching bases. This CDR3 region has 15 residues. Per the germline V gene, CDR1 is LGHNA and CDR2 is YSLEER. The germline V and J ends were trimmed by 1 base and 0 bases, with 9 bases remaining between them.

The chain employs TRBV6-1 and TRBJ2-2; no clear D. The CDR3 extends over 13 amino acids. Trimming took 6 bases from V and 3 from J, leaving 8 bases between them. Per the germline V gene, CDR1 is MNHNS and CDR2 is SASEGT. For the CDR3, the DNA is TGTGCCAGCAGCTTCGATTACACCGGGGAGCTGTTTTTT. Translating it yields CASSFDYTGELFF.

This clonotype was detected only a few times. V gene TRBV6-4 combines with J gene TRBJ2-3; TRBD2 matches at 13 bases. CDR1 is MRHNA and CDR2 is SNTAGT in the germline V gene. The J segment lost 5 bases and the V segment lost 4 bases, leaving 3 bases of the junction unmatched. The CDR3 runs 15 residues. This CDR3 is CASSATSGGLDTQYF. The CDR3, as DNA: TGTGCCAGCAGTGCGACTAGCGGGGGGTTAGATACGCAGTATTTT.

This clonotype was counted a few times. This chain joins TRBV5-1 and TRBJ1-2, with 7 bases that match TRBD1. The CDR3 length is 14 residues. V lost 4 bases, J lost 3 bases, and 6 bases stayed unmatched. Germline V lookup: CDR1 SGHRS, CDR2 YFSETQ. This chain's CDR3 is CASSDGQVHYGYTF. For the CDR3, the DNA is TGCGCCAGCAGCGACGGACAGGTCCACTATGGCTACACCTTC.